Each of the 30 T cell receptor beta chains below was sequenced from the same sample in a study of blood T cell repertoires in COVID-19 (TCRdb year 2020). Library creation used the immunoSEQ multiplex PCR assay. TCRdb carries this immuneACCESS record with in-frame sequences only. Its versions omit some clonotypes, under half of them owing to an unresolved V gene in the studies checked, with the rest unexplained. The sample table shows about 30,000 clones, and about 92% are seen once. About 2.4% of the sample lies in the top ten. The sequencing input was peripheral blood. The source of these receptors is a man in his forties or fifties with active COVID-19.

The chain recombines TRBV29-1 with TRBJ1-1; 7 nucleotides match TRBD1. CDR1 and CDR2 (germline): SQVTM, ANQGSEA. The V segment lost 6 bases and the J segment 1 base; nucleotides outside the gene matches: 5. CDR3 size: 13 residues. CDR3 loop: CSVTGDKNTEAFF. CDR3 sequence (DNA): TGCAGCGTCACAGGGGACAAGAACACTGAAGCTTTCTTT.

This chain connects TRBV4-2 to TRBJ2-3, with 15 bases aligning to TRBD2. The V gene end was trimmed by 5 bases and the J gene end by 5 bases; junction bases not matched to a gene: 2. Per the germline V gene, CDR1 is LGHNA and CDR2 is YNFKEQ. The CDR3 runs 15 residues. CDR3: CASSWTSGGEDTQYF. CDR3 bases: TGTGCCAGCAGCTGGACTAGCGGGGGGGAAGATACGCAGTATTTT.

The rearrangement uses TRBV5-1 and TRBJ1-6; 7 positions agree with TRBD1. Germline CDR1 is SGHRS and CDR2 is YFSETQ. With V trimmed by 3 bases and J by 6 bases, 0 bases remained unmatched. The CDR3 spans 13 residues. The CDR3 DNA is TGCGCCAGCAGCTGGGACAGTAATTCACCCCTCCACTTT. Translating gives CASSWDSNSPLHF.

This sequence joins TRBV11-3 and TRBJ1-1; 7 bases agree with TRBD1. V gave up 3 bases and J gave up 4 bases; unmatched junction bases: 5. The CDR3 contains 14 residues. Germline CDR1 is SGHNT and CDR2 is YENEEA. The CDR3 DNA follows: TGTGCCAGCAGCTTTACTCAGGGGGTCACTGAAGCTTTCTTT. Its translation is CASSFTQGVTEAFF.

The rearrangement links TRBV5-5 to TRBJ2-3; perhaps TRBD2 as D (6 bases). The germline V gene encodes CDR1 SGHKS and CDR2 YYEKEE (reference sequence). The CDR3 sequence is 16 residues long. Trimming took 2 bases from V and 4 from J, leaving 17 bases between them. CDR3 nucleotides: TGTGCCAGCAGCTTCGGAGGGAATGATCGGGCAGATACGCAGTATTTT. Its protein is CASSFGGNDRADTQYF.

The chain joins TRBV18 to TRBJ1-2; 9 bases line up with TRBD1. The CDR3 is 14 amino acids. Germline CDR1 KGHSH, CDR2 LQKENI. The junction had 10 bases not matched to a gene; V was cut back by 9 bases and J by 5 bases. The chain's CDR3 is CASNPEGQGYGYTF. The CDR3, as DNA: TGTGCCAGTAACCCGGAAGGACAGGGGTATGGCTACACCTTC.

DNA for the CDR3: TGTGCCAGCAGCTTACGAGCGGGGGGGGCGTACGAGCAGTACTTC. Its translation: CASSLRAGGAYEQYF. The J gene is TRBJ2-7, the V gene TRBV7-8, with 10 bases aligning to TRBD2. Germline V lookup: CDR1 SGHVS, CDR2 FQNEAQ. V dropped 2 bases and J dropped 4; count of bases not matched to a gene: 5. This CDR3 region has 15 residues. Complete variable domain (other parts from reference TRBV7-8 and TRBJ2-7): GAGVSQSPRYKVAKRGQDVALRCDPISGHVSLFWYQQALGQGPEFLTYFQNEAQLDKSGLPSDRFFAERPEGSVSTLKIQRTQQEDSAVYLCASSLRAGGAYEQYFGPGTRLTVT.

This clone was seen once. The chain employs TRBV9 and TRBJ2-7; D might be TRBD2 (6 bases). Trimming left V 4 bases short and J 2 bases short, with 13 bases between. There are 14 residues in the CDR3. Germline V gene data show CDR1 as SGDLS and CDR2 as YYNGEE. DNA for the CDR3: TGTGCCAGCAGCACATTCGGGGGACCCTACGAGCAGTACTTC. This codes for CASSTFGGPYEQYF.

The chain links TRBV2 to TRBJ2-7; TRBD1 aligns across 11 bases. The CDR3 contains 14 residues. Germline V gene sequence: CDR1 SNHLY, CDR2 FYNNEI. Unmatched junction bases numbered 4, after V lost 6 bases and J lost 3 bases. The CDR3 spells CASSGTGGLYEQYF. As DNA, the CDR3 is TGTGCCAGCAGCGGGACAGGGGGTCTCTACGAGCAGTACTTC.

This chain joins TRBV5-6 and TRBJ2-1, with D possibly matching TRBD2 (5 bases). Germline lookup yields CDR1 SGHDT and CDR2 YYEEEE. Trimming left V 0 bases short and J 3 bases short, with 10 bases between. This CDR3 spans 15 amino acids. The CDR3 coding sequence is TGTGCCAGCAGCTTGGGGACTCCTAGCTACAATGAGCAGTTCTTC. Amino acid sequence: CASSLGTPSYNEQFF. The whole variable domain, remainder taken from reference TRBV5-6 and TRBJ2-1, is DAGVTQSPTHLIKTRGQQVTLRCSPKSGHDTVSWYQQALGQGPQFIFQYYEEEERQRGNFPDRFSGHQFPNYSSELNVNALLLGDSALYLCASSLGTPSYNEQFFGPGTRLTVL.

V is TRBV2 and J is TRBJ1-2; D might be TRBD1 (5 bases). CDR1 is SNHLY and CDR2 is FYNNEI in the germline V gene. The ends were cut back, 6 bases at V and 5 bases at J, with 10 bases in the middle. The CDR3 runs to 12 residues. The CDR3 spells CASRTGIYGYTF. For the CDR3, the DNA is TGTGCCAGCAGAACAGGAATATATGGCTACACCTTC.

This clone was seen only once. In DNA, the CDR3 is TGTGCGATAACAGCGGGGATAAAAGCTTTCTTT. Translation: CAITAGIKAFF. This chain joins TRBV7-9 and TRBJ1-1, with D unclear. Germline V gives CDR1 SEHNR, CDR2 FQNEAQ (reference sequence). CDR3 length: 11 amino acids.

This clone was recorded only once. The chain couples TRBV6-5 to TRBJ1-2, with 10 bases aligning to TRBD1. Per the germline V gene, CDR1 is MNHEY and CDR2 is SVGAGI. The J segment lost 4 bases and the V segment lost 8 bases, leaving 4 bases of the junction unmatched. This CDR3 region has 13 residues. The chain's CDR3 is CASDRGRSYGYTF. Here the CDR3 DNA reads TGTGCCAGCGACAGGGGGCGCTCCTATGGCTACACCTTC.

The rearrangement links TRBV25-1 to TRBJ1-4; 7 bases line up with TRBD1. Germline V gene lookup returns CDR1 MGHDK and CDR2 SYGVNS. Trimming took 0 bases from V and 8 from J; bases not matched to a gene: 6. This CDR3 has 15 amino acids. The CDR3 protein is CASSEYPGGGEKLFF. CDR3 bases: TGTGCCAGCAGTGAATACCCAGGGGGTGGGGAAAAACTGTTTTTT.

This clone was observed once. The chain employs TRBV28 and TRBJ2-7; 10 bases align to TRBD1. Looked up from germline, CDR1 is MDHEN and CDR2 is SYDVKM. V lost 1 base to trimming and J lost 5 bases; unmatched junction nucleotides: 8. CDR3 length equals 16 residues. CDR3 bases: TGTGCCAGCAGTTTATATGGGGACAGGGGTATAAACGAGCAGTACTTC. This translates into CASSLYGDRGINEQYF.

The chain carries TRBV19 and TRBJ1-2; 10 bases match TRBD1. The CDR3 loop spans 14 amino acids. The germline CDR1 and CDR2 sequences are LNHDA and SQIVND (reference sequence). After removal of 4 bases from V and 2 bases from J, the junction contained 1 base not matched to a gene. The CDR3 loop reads CASSTDRGNYGYTF. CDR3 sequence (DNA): TGTGCCAGTAGTACGGACAGGGGGAACTATGGCTACACCTTC.

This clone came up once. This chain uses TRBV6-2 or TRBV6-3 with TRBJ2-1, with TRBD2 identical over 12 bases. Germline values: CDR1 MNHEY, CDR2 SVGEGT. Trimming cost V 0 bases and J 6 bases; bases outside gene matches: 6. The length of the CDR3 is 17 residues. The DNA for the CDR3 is TGTGCCAGCAGTTACTCTCTAGCGGGGGGGTCGGGCAATGAGCAGTTCTTC. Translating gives CASSYSLAGGSGNEQFF.

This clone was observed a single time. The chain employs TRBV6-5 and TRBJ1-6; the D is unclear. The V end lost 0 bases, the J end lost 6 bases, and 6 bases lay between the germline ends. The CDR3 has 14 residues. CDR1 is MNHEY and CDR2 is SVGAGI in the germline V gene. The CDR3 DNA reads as TGTGCCAGCAGTTACTCAGACTCTAATTCACCCCTCCACTTT. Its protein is CASSYSDSNSPLHF.

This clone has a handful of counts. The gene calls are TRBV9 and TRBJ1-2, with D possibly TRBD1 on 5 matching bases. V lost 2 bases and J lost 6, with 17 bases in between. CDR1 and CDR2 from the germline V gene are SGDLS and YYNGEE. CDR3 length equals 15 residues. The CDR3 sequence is CASSVGGTSRNGYTF. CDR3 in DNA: TGTGCCAGCAGCGTCGGCGGGACCTCCCGGAATGGCTACACCTTC. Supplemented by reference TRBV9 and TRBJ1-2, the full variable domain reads DSGVTQTPKHLITATGQRVTLRCSPRSGDLSVYWYQQSLDQGLQFLIQYYNGEERAKGNILERFSAQQFPDLHSELNLSSLELGDSALYFCASSVGGTSRNGYTFGSGTRLTVV.

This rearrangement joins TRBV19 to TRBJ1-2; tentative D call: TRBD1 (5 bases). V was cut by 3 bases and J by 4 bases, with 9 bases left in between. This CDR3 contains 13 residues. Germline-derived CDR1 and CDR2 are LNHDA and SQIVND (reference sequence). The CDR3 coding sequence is TGTGCCAGTAGTATGGACATTCTCTATGGCTACACCTTC. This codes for CASSMDILYGYTF.

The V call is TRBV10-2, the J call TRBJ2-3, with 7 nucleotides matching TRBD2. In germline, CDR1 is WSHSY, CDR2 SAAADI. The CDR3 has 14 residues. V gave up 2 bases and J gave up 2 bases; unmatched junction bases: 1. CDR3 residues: CASSETSVTDTQYF. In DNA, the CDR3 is TGCGCCAGCAGTGAGACTAGCGTCACAGATACGCAGTATTTT.

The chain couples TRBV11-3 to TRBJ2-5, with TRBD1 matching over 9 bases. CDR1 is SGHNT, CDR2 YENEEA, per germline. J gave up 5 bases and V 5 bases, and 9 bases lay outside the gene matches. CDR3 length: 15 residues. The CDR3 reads CASSTRQGVAETQYF. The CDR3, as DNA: TGTGCCAGCAGCACCCGACAGGGGGTGGCTGAGACCCAGTACTTC.

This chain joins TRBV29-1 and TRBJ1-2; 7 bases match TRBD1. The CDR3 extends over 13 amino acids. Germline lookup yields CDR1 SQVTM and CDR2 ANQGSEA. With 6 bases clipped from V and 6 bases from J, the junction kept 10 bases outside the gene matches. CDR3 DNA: TGCAGCGTAGGTAGCGACAGGGTTAATGGCTACACCTTC. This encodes CSVGSDRVNGYTF. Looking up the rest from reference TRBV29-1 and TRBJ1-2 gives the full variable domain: SAVISQKPSRDICQRGTSLTIQCQVDSQVTMMFWYRQQPGQSLTLIATANQGSEATYESGFVIDKFPISRPNLTFSTLTVSNMSPEDSSIYLCSVGSDRVNGYTFGSGTRLTVV.

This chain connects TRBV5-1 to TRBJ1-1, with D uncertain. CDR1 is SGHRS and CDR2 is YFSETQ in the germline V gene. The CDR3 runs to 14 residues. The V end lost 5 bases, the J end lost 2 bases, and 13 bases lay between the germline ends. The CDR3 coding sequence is TGCGCCAGCAGGGTGAACCCGGGAAACACTGAAGCTTTCTTT. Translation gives CASRVNPGNTEAFF.

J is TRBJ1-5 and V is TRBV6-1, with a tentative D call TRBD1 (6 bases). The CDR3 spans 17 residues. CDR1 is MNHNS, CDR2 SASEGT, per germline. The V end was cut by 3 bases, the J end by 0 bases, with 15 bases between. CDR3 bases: TGTGCCAGCAGTGAGGCCGGGGGGACATATAGCAATCAGCCCCAGCATTTT. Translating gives CASSEAGGTYSNQPQHF.

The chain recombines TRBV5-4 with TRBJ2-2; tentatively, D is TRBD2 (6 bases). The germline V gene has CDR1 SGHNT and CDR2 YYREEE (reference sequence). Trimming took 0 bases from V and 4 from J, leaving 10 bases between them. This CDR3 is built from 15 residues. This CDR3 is CASSLAETSTGELFF. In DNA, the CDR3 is TGTGCCAGCAGCTTGGCCGAGACTAGCACCGGGGAGCTGTTTTTT.

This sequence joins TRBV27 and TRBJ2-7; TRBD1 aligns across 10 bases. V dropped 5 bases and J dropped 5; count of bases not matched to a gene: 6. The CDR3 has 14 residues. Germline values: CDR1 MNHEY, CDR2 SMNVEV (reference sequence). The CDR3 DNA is TGTGCCAGCAGTCCGGGGGACAGGGGTAACGAGCAGTACTTC. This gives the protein CASSPGDRGNEQYF.

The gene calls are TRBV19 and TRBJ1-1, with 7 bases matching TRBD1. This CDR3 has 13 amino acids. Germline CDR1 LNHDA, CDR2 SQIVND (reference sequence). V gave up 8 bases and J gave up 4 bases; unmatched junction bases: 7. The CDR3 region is CASQFNRGTEAFF. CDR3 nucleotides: TGTGCCAGTCAGTTTAACAGGGGCACTGAAGCTTTCTTT. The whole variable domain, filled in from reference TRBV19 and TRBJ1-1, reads DGGITQSPKYLFRKEGQNVTLSCEQNLNHDAMYWYRQDPGQGLRLIYYSQIVNDFQKGDIAEGYSVSREKKESFPLTVTSAQKNPTAFYLCASQFNRGTEAFFGQGTRLTVV.

CDR3 sequence: CASSQGARATEAFF. In nucleotides, the CDR3 is TGTGCCAGCAGCCAGGGGGCGAGGGCTACTGAAGCTTTCTTT. V usage is TRBV9 and J usage is TRBJ1-1, with 8 positions matching TRBD1. This CDR3 spans 14 amino acids. From germline, CDR1 is SGDLS and CDR2 YYNGEE. The ends lost 4 bases at V and 5 bases at J; junction bases unmatched: 7.

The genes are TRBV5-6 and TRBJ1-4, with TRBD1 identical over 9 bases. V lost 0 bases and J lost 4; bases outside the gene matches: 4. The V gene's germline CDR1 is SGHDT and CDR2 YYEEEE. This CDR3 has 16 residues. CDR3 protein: CASSLGPGQGNEKLFF. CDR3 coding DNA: TGTGCCAGCAGCTTGGGGCCGGGACAGGGTAATGAAAAACTGTTTTTT.